This TCR beta chain was identified during a study of CD8 T cells in ankylosing spondylitis. MiXCR, run by TCRdb on the 5' RACE reads, gives a single entry per CDR3 protein. The sample consists of some 87,000 distinct CDR3 sequences, roughly 30% of them appearing once. This clonotype occurred a few times. There are 18 residues in the CDR3. Germline lookup yields CDR1 DFQATT and CDR2 SNEGSKA (reference sequence). The V segment lost 1 base and the J segment 0 bases; nucleotides outside the gene matches: 9. The source is a male donor with ankylosing spondylitis or in good health (not recorded which). V gene TRBV20-1 combines with J gene TRBJ1-5; 10 bases are a match to TRBD1. The sequenced sample was blood, either unsorted or a sorted T cell fraction (not recorded which). The CDR3 loop reads CSARGETGGWYSNQPQHF. The CDR3 nucleotides are TGCAGTGCTAGAGGAGAGACAGGGGGCTGGTATAGCAATCAGCCCCAGCATTTT.